The sequence of this TCR beta chain was determined in a study of cytomegalovirus exposure and HLA in healthy donors. Study-wide points: Information on immune exposure was restricted to one variable (CMV serostatus).

The CDR3 is made up of 12 amino acids. Germline CDR1 is SGDLS and CDR2 is YYNGEE. V lost 4 bases and J lost 4, with 8 bases in between. PCR involved 60 Vbeta and 13 Jbeta primers. TCRdb keeps only in-frame clones here, not all; method: immunoSEQ multiplex PCR. The sample carries 150,000 to 200,000 clones, about 90% recorded once. About this clone: Its specificity is not known.

Sequences were obtained from PBMCs. This clonotype was obtained from a boy younger than 10 in good health and CMV-seronegative. The chain is built from TRBV9 and TRBJ1-2; no clear D gene. The CDR3 coding sequence is TGTGCCAGCAGCACAAGATCCTATGGCTACACCTTC. As protein: CASSTRSYGYTF.